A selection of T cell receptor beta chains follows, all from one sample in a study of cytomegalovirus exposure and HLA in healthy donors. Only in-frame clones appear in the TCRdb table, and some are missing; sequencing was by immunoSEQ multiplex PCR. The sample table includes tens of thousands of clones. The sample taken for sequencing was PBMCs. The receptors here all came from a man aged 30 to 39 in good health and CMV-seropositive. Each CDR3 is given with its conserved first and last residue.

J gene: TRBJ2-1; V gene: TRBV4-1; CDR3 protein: CASSQLARTKGGEEQFF
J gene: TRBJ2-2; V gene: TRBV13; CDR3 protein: CASSYRGTTGELFF
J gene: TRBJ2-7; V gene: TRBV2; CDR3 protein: CASSEFGGRAGREQYF
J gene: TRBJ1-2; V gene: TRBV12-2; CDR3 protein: CASHPRGRLFRDRGSNGYTF
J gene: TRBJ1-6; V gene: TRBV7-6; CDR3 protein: CASSSGQGAGSPLHF
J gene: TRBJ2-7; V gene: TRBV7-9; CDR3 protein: CASSLSGQRNEQYF
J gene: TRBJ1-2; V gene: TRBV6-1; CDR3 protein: CASIPWTDANYGYTF
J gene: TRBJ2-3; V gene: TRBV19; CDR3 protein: CASSRGQRTTDTQYF
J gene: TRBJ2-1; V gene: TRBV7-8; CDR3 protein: CAGSFRVLDEQFF
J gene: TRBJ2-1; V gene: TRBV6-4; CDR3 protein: CASSEGESNEQFF
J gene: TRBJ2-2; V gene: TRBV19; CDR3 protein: CASSIGRAYGAGELFF
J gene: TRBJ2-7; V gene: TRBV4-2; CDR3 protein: CASSQELAVTYEQYF
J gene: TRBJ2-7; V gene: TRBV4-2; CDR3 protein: CASSRQQTSGRAGEQYF
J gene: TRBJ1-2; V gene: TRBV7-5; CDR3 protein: CARSLFSDRTGYGYTF
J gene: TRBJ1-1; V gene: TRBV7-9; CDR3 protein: CASSIDRDTEAFF
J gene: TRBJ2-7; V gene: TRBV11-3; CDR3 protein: CASSLDGGWTSYEQYF
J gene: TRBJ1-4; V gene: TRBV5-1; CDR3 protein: CASSLDPREKLFF
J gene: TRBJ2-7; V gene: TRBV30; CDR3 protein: CAYERGSYEQYF
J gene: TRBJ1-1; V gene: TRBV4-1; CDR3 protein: CASSQGGQLNTEAFF
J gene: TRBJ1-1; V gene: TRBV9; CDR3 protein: CASSPYRDRAEAFF
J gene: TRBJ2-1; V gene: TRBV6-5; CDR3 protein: CAVGSGGADYNEQFF
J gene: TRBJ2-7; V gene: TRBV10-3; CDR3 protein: CAISGRRGEQYF
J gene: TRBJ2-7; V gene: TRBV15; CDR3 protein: CATSRQGDYEQYF
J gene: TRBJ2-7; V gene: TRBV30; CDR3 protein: CAWSVISTSGTLYEQYF
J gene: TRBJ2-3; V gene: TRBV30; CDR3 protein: CAWSSGRASFLTDTQYF
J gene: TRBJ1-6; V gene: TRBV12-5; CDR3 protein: CASGLGTDGVGSLHF
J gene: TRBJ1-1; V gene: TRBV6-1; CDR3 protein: CASSRQEITEAFF
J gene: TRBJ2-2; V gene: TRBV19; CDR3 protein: CASSIGTALTGELFF
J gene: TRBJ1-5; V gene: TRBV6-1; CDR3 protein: CASSGLPGNSNQPQHF
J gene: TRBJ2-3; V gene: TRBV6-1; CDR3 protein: CASRLTQSTDTQYF
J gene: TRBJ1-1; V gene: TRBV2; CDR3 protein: CASRVQGNTEAFF
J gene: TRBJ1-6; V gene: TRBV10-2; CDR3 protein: CASSEGQGFLLPLHF
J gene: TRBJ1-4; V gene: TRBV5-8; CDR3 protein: CASSARREKLFF
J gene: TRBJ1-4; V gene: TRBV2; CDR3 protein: CASGGGQLNEKLFF
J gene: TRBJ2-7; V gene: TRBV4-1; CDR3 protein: CASSQLGDRGWYEQYF
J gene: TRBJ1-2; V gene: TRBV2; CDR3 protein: CASSREATNYGYTF